This T cell receptor (beta chain) comes out of a study of blood T cell repertoires in COVID-19. Study at large: Acute and convalescent COVID-19 samples came from the United States, Italy and Spain. PBMCs, B-cell-depleted T cells, or T cells provided the cDNA or gDNA that made up the material.

Authors' methods: The authors estimated nucleated cell counts from reference gene primer amplification. Produced via immunoSEQ multiplex PCR; TCRdb's table is partial and in-frame only. The V and J calls and clone size come from that table; D and trimming were worked out from the DNA. Of around 110,000 clones listed, approximately 80% are singletons. V lost 3 bases, J lost 3 bases, and 6 bases lay in between. The CDR3 contains 13 residues. The V gene's germline CDR1 is MDHEN and CDR2 SYDVKM. The origin of this receptor is a man in his 70s with active or convalescent COVID-19. The specimen sequenced was peripheral blood. V and J are TRBV28 and TRBJ1-5; unclear D gene. CDR3 region: CASSFGNNQPQHF. CDR3 nucleotides: TGTGCCAGCAGTTTCGGTAACAATCAGCCCCAGCATTTT.